These 27 T cell receptor beta chains were sequenced from one sample in a study of blood T cell repertoires in COVID-19. Assay used: immunoSEQ multiplex PCR; TCRdb lists only in-frame clones, some missing. This table has roughly 50,000 clones, around 86% appearing once. Sequencing was carried out using peripheral blood. The source of these receptors is a woman aged 60 to 75 with acute or convalescent COVID-19.

DNA of the CDR3: TGTGCCAGCAGCTTGGCGGGCGGGAGGAGGGCAGATACGCAGTATTTT. As protein: CASSLAGGRRADTQYF. J is TRBJ2-3 and V is TRBV5-6; 8 nucleotides match TRBD2. The CDR3 spans 16 residues. Germline V CDR1 and CDR2: SGHDT, YYEEEE. V dropped 0 bases and J dropped 4; count of bases not matched to a gene: 7. The full variable domain, rest sourced from reference TRBV5-6 and TRBJ2-3, is DAGVTQSPTHLIKTRGQQVTLRCSPKSGHDTVSWYQQALGQGPQFIFQYYEEEERQRGNFPDRFSGHQFPNYSSELNVNALLLGDSALYLCASSLAGGRRADTQYFGPGTRLTVL.

The V gene is TRBV19, the J gene TRBJ2-1; TRBD2 aligns across 7 bases. The ends lost 6 bases at V and 5 bases at J; junction bases unmatched: 7. Germline V CDR1 and CDR2: LNHDA, SQIVND (reference sequence). The CDR3 is 14 residues long. The CDR3 region is CASRLRGGNNEQFF. The CDR3 nucleotides are TGTGCCAGTAGATTGCGCGGGGGTAACAATGAGCAGTTCTTC.

The chain links TRBV28 to TRBJ1-2; 8 positions match TRBD1. The CDR3 runs to 15 residues. From germline, CDR1 is MDHEN and CDR2 SYDVKM. After removal of 5 bases from V and 7 bases from J, the junction contained 12 bases not matched to a gene. CDR3 nucleotides: TGTGCCAGCAGTGGAGGGGCTCAGGGGGCTCGTGGCTACACCTTC. It translates to CASSGGAQGARGYTF.

As DNA, the CDR3 is TGCGCCAGCAGCTTGGCCGCTAGCGGGAGGGCCCCAGAGACCCAGTACTTC. Its protein product is CASSLAASGRAPETQYF. The genes are TRBV5-1 and TRBJ2-5; TRBD2 aligns across 12 bases. Per the germline V gene, CDR1 is SGHRS and CDR2 is YFSETQ. CDR3 length: 17 residues. Trimming at V came to 0 bases and at J to 4 bases, leaving 7 bases not matched to a gene.

The V and J genes are TRBV5-6 and TRBJ1-5; D is ambiguous. CDR1 is SGHDT, CDR2 YYEEEE, per germline. This CDR3 contains 15 residues. V lost 0 bases to trimming and J lost 7 bases, with 14 bases between them. CDR3 protein: CASSLGVRSWQPQHF. For the CDR3, the DNA is TGTGCCAGCAGCTTGGGTGTGAGGTCATGGCAGCCCCAGCATTTT.

The gene calls are TRBV7-9 and TRBJ1-4, with a tentative D call TRBD1 (5 bases). The CDR3 runs to 15 residues. Germline lookup yields CDR1 SEHNR and CDR2 FQNEAQ (reference sequence). Trimming stripped 5 bases from V and 5 bases from J, with 15 bases between. The CDR3 nucleotides are TGTGCCAGCAGCGGGGCCGGAGGGATAAATGAAAAACTGTTTTTT. Amino acids: CASSGAGGINEKLFF.

As regards this clone: The germline gene is not matched at one end of the junction; a read error may be the cause. The gene calls are TRBV7-3 and TRBJ1-5; 8 bases agree with TRBD1. This CDR3 contains 14 residues. CDR1 SGHTA and CDR2 FQGTGA come from the germline V gene. The CDR3 protein is CASSLAGGNQPQHF. CDR3 coding DNA: TGTGCCAGCAGCTTGGCAGGGGGCAACCAGCCCCAGCATTTT.

This chain links TRBV5-1 with TRBJ2-3; no firm D call. V was cut by 5 bases and J by 0 bases, with 10 bases left in between. The CDR3 sequence is 14 residues long. Looked up from germline, CDR1 is SGHRS and CDR2 is YFSETQ. The DNA for the CDR3 is TGCGCCAGCAGTTTAGAGATTAGCACAGATACGCAGTATTTT. Translating it yields CASSLEISTDTQYF.

The V gene is TRBV12-5, the J gene TRBJ1-3; 9 bases agree with TRBD1. V shed 5 bases, J shed 8 bases, and the junction held 13 bases outside the gene matches. The CDR3 totals 16 residues. CDR1 and CDR2 from the germline V gene are LGHNT and FRNRAP. The chain's CDR3 is CASGPTAGTGKHTIYF. In DNA, the CDR3 is TGTGCTAGTGGTCCAACCGCCGGGACAGGGAAGCACACCATATATTTT.

The chain joins TRBV24-1 to TRBJ2-3; the match to TRBD1 covers 8 bases. Germline lookup yields CDR1 KGHDR and CDR2 SFDVKD. With V trimmed by 4 bases and J by 2 bases, 7 bases remained unmatched. The CDR3 contains 16 residues. CDR3 region: CATSDPTGDVTDTQYF. The CDR3, as DNA: TGTGCCACCAGTGACCCGACAGGGGACGTCACAGATACGCAGTATTTT.

The chain employs TRBV27 and TRBJ1-1; tentatively, D is TRBD1 (5 bases). This CDR3 contains 13 residues. The germline gives CDR1 MNHEY, CDR2 SMNVEV (reference sequence). V gave up 2 bases and J gave up 6 bases, with 10 bases separating them. This chain's CDR3 is CASSLARAAEAFF. The CDR3 DNA is TGTGCCAGCAGTTTAGCCAGGGCAGCTGAAGCTTTCTTT.

V gene TRBV5-1 combines with J gene TRBJ2-7; 9 nucleotides agree with TRBD1. The CDR3 loop spans 12 amino acids. V shed 5 bases and J 6 bases; nucleotides not matched to a gene: 3. Germline V gene lookup returns CDR1 SGHRS and CDR2 YFSETQ. The CDR3 bases are TGCGCCAGCAGTTCGGACAGGGGCGAGCAGTACTTC. Its translation: CASSSDRGEQYF. Using reference TRBV5-1 and TRBJ2-7 for the parts outside the CDR3, the full variable domain is KAGVTQTPRYLIKTRGQQVTLSCSPISGHRSVSWYQQTPGQGLQFLFEYFSETQRNKGNFPGRFSGRQFSNSRSEMNVSTLELGDSALYLCASSSDRGEQYFGPGTRLTVT.

J is TRBJ2-3 and V is TRBV27; 11 positions match TRBD2. CDR3 length equals 17 residues. Germline CDR1 reads MNHEY; CDR2 reads SMNVEV (reference sequence). V dropped 6 bases and J dropped 0; count of bases not matched to a gene: 8. CDR3 sequence (DNA): TGTGCCAGCAGGAGAGGACTAGCGGGCTTTAGCACAGATACGCAGTATTTT. Its translation is CASRRGLAGFSTDTQYF.

The J gene is TRBJ1-1, the V gene TRBV5-6, with 7 bases aligning to TRBD1. This CDR3 is 15 amino acids long. V trimming: 6 bases; J trimming: 0 bases; junction bases outside the gene matches: 8. From germline, CDR1 is SGHDT and CDR2 YYEEEE. The CDR3 is CASTQTGPMNTEAFF. The CDR3 DNA reads TGTGCCAGCACTCAGACAGGGCCAATGAACACTGAAGCTTTCTTT. Using reference TRBV5-6 and TRBJ1-1 for the parts outside the CDR3, the full variable domain is DAGVTQSPTHLIKTRGQQVTLRCSPKSGHDTVSWYQQALGQGPQFIFQYYEEEERQRGNFPDRFSGHQFPNYSSELNVNALLLGDSALYLCASTQTGPMNTEAFFGQGTRLTVV.

The chain combines TRBV6-6 with TRBJ1-2; 8 bases map to TRBD1. The CDR3 runs to 13 residues. Per germline, CDR1 MNHNY and CDR2 SVGAGI (reference sequence). Germline trimming cut 6 bases from V and 8 bases from J; bases unmatched to any gene: 8. The CDR3 spells CASRETGDGGYTF. CDR3 coding DNA: TGTGCCAGCAGGGAGACAGGGGACGGAGGCTACACCTTC.

This clone was counted between two and nine times. V gene TRBV19 combines with J gene TRBJ1-5; D not resolved. The germline CDR1 and CDR2 sequences are LNHDA and SQIVND (reference sequence). V was shortened by 11 bases and J by 4 bases, with 12 bases between the two germline ends. This CDR3 is 12 amino acids long. CDR3 residues: CAATTGNQPQHF. As DNA, the CDR3 is TGTGCCGCAACGACGGGTAATCAGCCCCAGCATTTT.

The J gene is TRBJ1-5, the V gene TRBV2; weak D call: TRBD1 (5 bases). The CDR3 consists of 13 residues. Deletions cut 8 bases from V and 2 bases from J, with 10 bases between. CDR1 is SNHLY and CDR2 is FYNNEI in the germline V gene. CDR3 loop: CASQRGGNQPQHF. CDR3 in DNA: TGTGCCAGCCAGCGGGGGGGCAATCAGCCCCAGCATTTT.

This chain joins TRBV9 and TRBJ1-4, with TRBD1 identical over 7 bases. Germline V gene data show CDR1 as SGDLS and CDR2 as YYNGEE. This CDR3 is 12 amino acids long. V was pared by 3 bases and J by 12 bases, with 5 bases of the junction left unmatched. In DNA, the CDR3 is TGTGCCAGCAGCGACCACAGGGGCGAACTGTTTTTT. Its translation: CASSDHRGELFF.

This chain links TRBV3-1 (or the pseudogene TRBV3-2) with TRBJ2-5, with D possibly being TRBD1 (5 bases). This CDR3 is built from 15 residues. Per the germline V gene, CDR1 is LGHDT and CDR2 is YNNKEL (reference sequence). V was cut by 1 base and J by 5 bases, with 14 bases left in between. In DNA form, the CDR3 reads TGTGCCAGCAGCCAAGTGGACAAAGCCTTGGAGACCCAGTACTTC. Amino acid sequence: CASSQVDKALETQYF.

In this sample, this clone turned up a few times. The chain combines TRBV3-1 (or the pseudogene TRBV3-2) with TRBJ2-7; 9 bases agree with TRBD1. The ends lost 3 bases at V and 7 bases at J; junction bases unmatched: 7. The CDR3 spans 14 residues. Germline V CDR1 and CDR2: LGHDT, YNNKEL (reference sequence). The CDR3 bases are TGTGCCAGCAGCCAGAGGGACAGGGTTAGGGAGCAGTACTTC. Translating gives CASSQRDRVREQYF.

This clone occurred a few times. The chain employs TRBV7-3 and TRBJ1-1, with D unresolved. The CDR3 spans 15 residues. Trimming left V 3 bases short and J 1 base short, with 12 bases between. Germline V CDR1 and CDR2: SGHTA, FQGTGA. The CDR3 spells CASSLRVGANTEAFF. The CDR3 nucleotides are TGTGCCAGCAGCTTGAGGGTTGGCGCGAACACTGAAGCTTTCTTT.

CDR3 residues: CASSPSGTRVQVQYF. The CDR3 DNA reads as TGCGCCAGCAGCCCATCCGGGACTAGAGTGCAGGTCCAGTACTTC. This chain links TRBV5-1 with TRBJ2-5, with 8 nucleotides matching TRBD2. The CDR3 runs 15 residues. Germline lookup yields CDR1 SGHRS and CDR2 YFSETQ. The J segment lost 10 bases and the V segment lost 4 bases, leaving 15 bases of the junction unmatched.

V is TRBV5-1 and J is TRBJ2-2; D call uncertain. V was pared by 4 bases and J by 2 bases, with 12 bases between. The length of the CDR3 is 15 residues. Per germline, CDR1 SGHRS and CDR2 YFSETQ. The CDR3 region is CASSLDSFNTGELFF. As DNA, the CDR3 is TGCGCCAGCAGCCTAGACTCCTTCAACACCGGGGAGCTGTTTTTT.

The rearrangement links TRBV6-1 to TRBJ2-2; the D gene is possibly TRBD2 (6 bases). Germline V gene lookup returns CDR1 MNHNS and CDR2 SASEGT. Deletions cut 2 bases from V and 2 bases from J, with 15 bases between. The CDR3 is made up of 17 amino acids. CDR3 amino acids: CASSELLGLLNTGELFF. CDR3 nucleotides: TGTGCCAGCAGTGAATTACTGGGACTGCTCAACACCGGGGAGCTGTTTTTT.

Turning to this clone: Other DNA sequences of this sample code for an identical CDR3. The chain carries TRBV19 and TRBJ1-3; the match to TRBD1 covers 7 bases. CDR1 is LNHDA and CDR2 is SQIVND in the germline V gene (reference sequence). CDR3 length equals 15 residues. Germline trimming cut 4 bases from V and 1 base from J; bases unmatched to any gene: 4. This CDR3 is CASSTRQGSGNTIYF. The CDR3 coding sequence is TGTGCCAGTAGTACCCGACAGGGTTCTGGAAACACCATATATTTT.

This clone was seen a handful of times. The J gene is TRBJ1-1, the V gene TRBV5-1; D is possibly TRBD1 (5 bases). V lost 3 bases, J lost 1 base, and 10 bases lay in between. The CDR3 is 14 residues long. Germline V gene data show CDR1 as SGHRS and CDR2 as YFSETQ. This chain's CDR3 is CASSWAGQNTEAFF. Written as DNA, the CDR3 is TGCGCCAGCAGCTGGGCTGGACAGAACACTGAAGCTTTCTTT.

The V gene is TRBV6-1, the J gene TRBJ1-5; 7 nucleotides line up with TRBD1. The CDR3 contains 16 residues. Germline V gives CDR1 MNHNS, CDR2 SASEGT. The V and J ends lost 2 bases and 4 bases, in that order; junction bases with no gene match: 8. CDR3 region: CASSEMPGTVNQPQHF. CDR3 in DNA: TGTGCCAGCAGTGAAATGCCTGGGACAGTTAATCAGCCCCAGCATTTT.